The rows below give T cell receptor beta chains drawn from one sample of a study of T cell repertoires in cytomegalovirus infection. TCRdb fed the reads into MiXCR, producing one record per CDR3 protein. The table lists some 200,000 distinct CDR3 sequences, less than 9.5% of them singletons. Sequenced sample: PBMCs. All receptors derive from a human donor in good health (CMV status not recorded). Some clones in this sample may be carry-over from other donors' samples. Each CDR3 is given with its conserved first and last residue. A D gene is named only where the DNA matches it firmly. Clone size is not always given. Where it is, it says once, few, many or a class for expanded clones.

j_gene: TRBJ1-1; v_gene: TRBV5-1; d_gene: TRBD1; abundance: few; CDR3aa: CASSLRTGWGTEAFF; CDR3nt: TGCGCCAGCAGCCTACGGACAGGGTGGGGCACTGAAGCTTTCTTT
j_gene: TRBJ1-3; v_gene: TRBV6-1; d_gene: TRBD1; abundance: few; CDR3aa: CASSPHGTGYSGNTIYF; CDR3nt: TGTGCCAGCAGCCCTCACGGGACAGGGTACTCTGGAAACACCATATATTTT
j_gene: TRBJ1-2; v_gene: TRBV19; d_gene: TRBD1; abundance: many; CDR3aa: CASTATGGNYGYTF; CDR3nt: TGTGCCAGTACCGCGACAGGGGGCAACTATGGCTACACCTTC
j_gene: TRBJ1-5; v_gene: TRBV28; d_gene: TRBD1; abundance: few; CDR3aa: CASSWTGGYQPQHF; CDR3nt: TGTGCCAGCAGCTGGACAGGGGGGTATCAGCCCCAGCATTTT
j_gene: TRBJ1-5; v_gene: TRBV28; d_gene: -; abundance: -; CDR3aa: CASSLPLAGNQPQHF; CDR3nt: TGTGCCAGCAGTCTACCCCTGGCGGGGAATCAGCCCCAGCATTTT
j_gene: TRBJ2-1; v_gene: TRBV5-1; d_gene: -; abundance: few; CDR3aa: CASSTSGTSTNEQFF; CDR3nt: TGCGCCAGCAGCACGTCCGGGACTTCTACCAATGAGCAGTTCTTC
j_gene: TRBJ2-2; v_gene: TRBV28; d_gene: -; abundance: many; CDR3aa: CASSFGRTGELFF; CDR3nt: TGTGCCAGCAGTTTCGGCCGGACCGGGGAGCTGTTTTTT
j_gene: TRBJ2-2; v_gene: TRBV3-1; d_gene: -; abundance: many; CDR3aa: CASSQGPLSPLFF; CDR3nt: TGTGCCAGCAGCCAAGGACCACTTTCCCCGCTGTTTTTT
j_gene: TRBJ1-1; v_gene: TRBV12-3/TRBV12-4; d_gene: TRBD1; abundance: -; CDR3aa: CASSTGTGNTEAFF; CDR3nt: TGTGCCAGCAGTACCGGGACAGGGAACACTGAAGCTTTCTTT
j_gene: TRBJ2-1; v_gene: TRBV7-9; d_gene: -; abundance: few; CDR3aa: CASSSDSAIAYNEQFF; CDR3nt: TGTGCCAGCAGCTCGGATTCTGCGATCGCCTACAATGAGCAGTTCTTC
j_gene: TRBJ2-6; v_gene: TRBV5-5; d_gene: -; abundance: few; CDR3aa: CASSSAGTYSGANVLTF; CDR3nt: TGTGCCAGCAGCTCTGCGGGTACTTACTCTGGGGCCAACGTCCTGACTTTC
j_gene: TRBJ2-1; v_gene: TRBV6-4; d_gene: TRBD1; abundance: many; CDR3aa: CASSDSTGENEQFF; CDR3nt: TGTGCCAGCAGTGACTCAACAGGGGAGAATGAGCAGTTCTTC
j_gene: TRBJ1-1; v_gene: TRBV11-2; d_gene: -; abundance: many; CDR3aa: CASSLDREGEAFF; CDR3nt: TGTGCCAGCAGCTTAGATCGGGAGGGTGAAGCTTTCTTT
j_gene: TRBJ1-4; v_gene: TRBV7-2; d_gene: TRBD1; abundance: many; CDR3aa: CASSLGGTGVKLFF; CDR3nt: TGTGCCAGCAGCTTAGGAGGGACAGGGGTAAAACTGTTTTTT
j_gene: TRBJ2-5; v_gene: TRBV12-3/TRBV12-4; d_gene: TRBD2; abundance: few; CDR3aa: CASSFGGGEETQYF; CDR3nt: TGTGCCAGCAGTTTTGGGGGGGGGGAAGAGACCCAGTACTTC
j_gene: TRBJ1-5; v_gene: TRBV20-1; d_gene: TRBD1; abundance: few; CDR3aa: CSASPGQGARQPQHF; CDR3nt: TGCAGTGCTAGCCCTGGACAGGGGGCTAGACAGCCCCAGCATTTT
j_gene: TRBJ2-5; v_gene: TRBV20-1; d_gene: TRBD2; abundance: -; CDR3aa: CSARVLAGAETQYF; CDR3nt: TGCAGTGCTAGGGTACTAGCGGGAGCAGAGACCCAGTACTTC
j_gene: TRBJ2-1; v_gene: TRBV14; d_gene: -; abundance: many; CDR3aa: CASSPTSRINEQFF; CDR3nt: TGTGCCAGCAGCCCAACATCTAGAATCAATGAGCAGTTCTTC
j_gene: TRBJ2-3; v_gene: TRBV7-2; d_gene: TRBD2; abundance: many; CDR3aa: CASSFKREPTDTQYF; CDR3nt: TGTGCCAGCAGCTTTAAGCGGGAGCCTACAGATACGCAGTATTTT
j_gene: TRBJ2-2; v_gene: TRBV7-8; d_gene: -; abundance: -; CDR3aa: CASSAVTGELFF; CDR3nt: TGTGCCAGCAGCGCCGTTACCGGGGAGCTGTTTTTT
j_gene: TRBJ1-5; v_gene: TRBV12-2; d_gene: -; abundance: few; CDR3aa: CASRPARANRGYSNQPQHF; CDR3nt: TGTGCAAGTCGCCCCGCGCGGGCAAACAGGGGGTATAGCAATCAGCCCCAGCATTTT
j_gene: TRBJ2-2; v_gene: TRBV10-2; d_gene: TRBD1; abundance: few; CDR3aa: CASSVTGGNTGELFF; CDR3nt: TGCGCCAGCAGTGTGACAGGGGGGAACACCGGGGAGCTGTTTTTT
j_gene: TRBJ2-7; v_gene: TRBV28; d_gene: -; abundance: many; CDR3aa: CASSSTVAVDEQYF; CDR3nt: TGTGCCAGCAGTTCTACCGTTGCGGTCGACGAGCAGTACTTC
j_gene: TRBJ2-3; v_gene: TRBV7-2; d_gene: TRBD2; abundance: many; CDR3aa: CASSLTSGVRTDTQYF; CDR3nt: TGTGCCAGCAGCTTGACTAGCGGGGTCAGAACAGATACGCAGTATTTT
j_gene: TRBJ1-4; v_gene: TRBV28; d_gene: TRBD1; abundance: many; CDR3aa: CASSLNPGQAFF; CDR3nt: TGTGCCAGCAGTTTAAACCCGGGACAGGCCTTTTTT
j_gene: TRBJ1-4; v_gene: TRBV20-1; d_gene: -; abundance: -; CDR3aa: CSAPSGTTNEKLFF; CDR3nt: TGCAGTGCCCCCTCGGGGACAACTAATGAAAAACTGTTTTTT
j_gene: TRBJ2-7; v_gene: TRBV19; d_gene: TRBD1; abundance: -; CDR3aa: CASSARDRSYEQYF; CDR3nt: TGTGCCAGTAGTGCCCGGGACAGGTCCTACGAGCAGTACTTC
j_gene: TRBJ2-5; v_gene: TRBV7-6; d_gene: -; abundance: -; CDR3aa: CASSLDPAVLQETQYF; CDR3nt: TGTGCCAGCAGCTTAGACCCGGCGGTACTACAAGAGACCCAGTACTTC
j_gene: TRBJ2-4; v_gene: TRBV30; d_gene: TRBD1; abundance: -; CDR3aa: CALDRVGNIQYF; CDR3nt: TGTGCCCTGGACAGGGTCGGCAACATTCAGTACTTC
j_gene: TRBJ2-1; v_gene: TRBV12-3/TRBV12-4; d_gene: -; abundance: many; CDR3aa: CASSGGEVAVYNEQFF; CDR3nt: TGTGCCAGCAGTGGGGGCGAGGTAGCGGTCTACAATGAGCAGTTCTTC
j_gene: TRBJ1-4; v_gene: TRBV12-3/TRBV12-4; d_gene: -; abundance: few; CDR3aa: CASRVGQIGEKLFF; CDR3nt: TGTGCCAGCAGAGTGGGGCAAATAGGAGAAAAACTGTTTTTT
j_gene: TRBJ1-6; v_gene: TRBV28; d_gene: -; abundance: once; CDR3aa: CASSSGALGVPPLHF; CDR3nt: TGTGCCAGCAGTTCCGGGGCTTTAGGGGTGCCACCCCTCCACTTT
j_gene: TRBJ1-2; v_gene: TRBV20-1; d_gene: -; abundance: -; CDR3aa: CSARDSIGNGYTF; CDR3nt: TGCAGTGCTAGGGATTCTATTGGGAATGGCTACACCTTC
j_gene: TRBJ2-7; v_gene: TRBV6-5; d_gene: TRBD2; abundance: many; CDR3aa: CATAGGAYEQYF; CDR3nt: TGTGCCACCGCGGGGGGGGCCTACGAGCAGTACTTC
j_gene: TRBJ1-5; v_gene: TRBV4-3; d_gene: -; abundance: many; CDR3aa: CASSQDRVRSSNQPQHF; CDR3nt: TGCGCCAGCAGCCAAGATCGGGTCAGGAGTAGCAATCAGCCCCAGCATTTT
j_gene: TRBJ1-4; v_gene: TRBV5-6; d_gene: -; abundance: many; CDR3aa: CASSLPGIRDAEKLFF; CDR3nt: TGTGCCAGCAGCTTGCCCGGGATAAGGGATGCGGAAAAACTGTTTTTT
j_gene: TRBJ1-3; v_gene: TRBV29-1; d_gene: -; abundance: few; CDR3aa: CSVADSIQGNTIYF; CDR3nt: TGCAGCGTAGCTGACAGTATTCAGGGAAACACCATATATTTT
j_gene: TRBJ1-5; v_gene: TRBV7-2; d_gene: -; abundance: many; CDR3aa: CASSLMYRLGIEPQHF; CDR3nt: TGTGCCAGCAGCTTGATGTACAGGTTGGGGATTGAGCCCCAGCATTTT
j_gene: TRBJ2-3; v_gene: TRBV7-9; d_gene: -; abundance: -; CDR3aa: CASSSQKRGTDTQYF; CDR3nt: TGTGCCAGCAGCTCACAGAAGCGGGGCACAGATACGCAGTATTTT
j_gene: TRBJ2-3; v_gene: TRBV12-3/TRBV12-4; d_gene: -; abundance: many; CDR3aa: CASSYGHPSQYF; CDR3nt: TGTGCCAGCAGCTATGGACACCCCTCTCAGTATTTT